Listed below are T cell receptor beta chains from one sample, sequenced in a study of post-analysis software for immune sequencing data. Each CDR3 protein gets one entry after TCRdb re-called the PCR reads with MiXCR. The sample shows 800,000 to 950,000 distinct CDR3 sequences, roughly 50% of them seen only once. What was sequenced was blood. The receptors come from a girl aged 5-17 years with multiple sclerosis. CDR3s include the opening cysteine and the closing phenylalanine or tryptophan. D genes are given only for firm matches. A clone size is listed for some rows: how often the clone was seen (once, few, many), or a class if it is expanded.

J | size | D | V | DNA | CDR3
TRBJ2-5 | few | - | TRBV5-5 | TGTGCCAGCAGCTTGGCGGCATCCCAGGAGACCCAGTACTTC | CASSLAASQETQYF
TRBJ2-3 | - | - | TRBV20-1 | TGCAGTGCTAGAGATCGAGTCCGGAGCACAGATACGCAGTATTTT | CSARDRVRSTDTQYF
TRBJ2-7 | - | - | TRBV2 | TGTGCCAGCATTAACGCGGGCCTAAGCTCCTACGAGCAGTACTTC | CASINAGLSSYEQYF
TRBJ2-7 | - | - | TRBV28 | TGTGCCAGCAGGGGCCAGGGGTGGTACGAGCAGTACTTC | CASRGQGWYEQYF
TRBJ2-1 | - | TRBD1 | TRBV5-4 | TGTGCCAGCAGCGTCGACAGGGGGCCTATCTATGAGCAGTTCTTC | CASSVDRGPIYEQFF
TRBJ1-5 | few | - | TRBV7-8 | TGTGCCAGCAGCTCATTAGACAGTTCAGATCAGCCCCAGCATTTT | CASSSLDSSDQPQHF
TRBJ2-5 | few | - | TRBV10-3 | TGTGCCATCAGCCAGGGGGGTCGAGAGGCCCAGTACTTC | CAISQGGREAQYF
TRBJ1-6 | - | - | TRBV12-3/TRBV12-4 | TGTGCCAGCAGCGCGGCGAGGTTCACCCTCCACTTT | CASSAARFTLHF
TRBJ2-5 | few | TRBD2 | TRBV12-3/TRBV12-4 | TGTGCCAGCAGGGACCCGACTAGCGGGGGGCCAGAGACCCAGTACTTC | CASRDPTSGGPETQYF
TRBJ1-1 | - | - | TRBV7-3 | TGTGCCAGCAGCTCGGGACACGGGACTGAAGCTTTCTTT | CASSSGHGTEAFF
TRBJ2-1 | - | - | TRBV12-3/TRBV12-4 | TGTGCCAGCAGTTCAAGGGCGGGGAACCATGAGCAGTTCTTC | CASSSRAGNHEQFF
TRBJ2-5 | once | TRBD2 | TRBV4-1 | TGCGCCAGCAGCCAAGATTCTAGCGGGAGCCGTCGCGATAAGACCCAGTACTTC | CASSQDSSGSRRDKTQYF
TRBJ1-2 | few | TRBD1 | TRBV12-3/TRBV12-4 | TGTGCCAGCAGTTCCCGCGGGGGACAGGGGGCTTCTGGCTACACCTTC | CASSSRGGQGASGYTF
TRBJ1-5 | few | - | TRBV12-3/TRBV12-4 | TGTGCCAGCAGTTTAGACCGGGGGGGTCAGCCCCAGCATTTT | CASSLDRGGQPQHF
TRBJ2-5 | - | - | TRBV21-1 | TGTGCCAGCAGCAAAGAAACCGGGACAGGAGGGGAGACCCAGTACTTC | CASSKETGTGGETQYF
TRBJ2-1 | - | TRBD1 | TRBV20-1 | TGCAGTGCCCGGAGAGGTGGGACAGACAATGAGCAGTTCTTC | CSARRGGTDNEQFF
TRBJ2-3 | - | - | TRBV20-1 | TGCAGTGCTAGATCCGGAAGAGATACGCAGTATTTT | CSARSGRDTQYF
TRBJ2-1 | - | - | TRBV4-1 | TGCGCCAGCCACCTGGAGGGAAGCTCCTACAATGAGCAGTTCTTC | CASHLEGSSYNEQFF
TRBJ2-1 | - | TRBD1 | TRBV5-1 | TGCGCCAGCAGCCTAATCCCCCGGGACAGGGACAATGAGCAGTTCTTC | CASSLIPRDRDNEQFF
TRBJ1-2 | - | TRBD1 | TRBV9 | TGTGCCAGCAGCGACCCGACAGGGGCCGTTCGGGGCTACACCTTC | CASSDPTGAVRGYTF
TRBJ2-5 | few | TRBD1 | TRBV5-1 | TGCGCCAGCAGCGTGGACAGGGTAGGGGAGACCCAGTACTTC | CASSVDRVGETQYF
TRBJ2-5 | few | - | TRBV29-1 | TGCAGCGGGGGGACTTCTGCGGGGGAGACCCAGTACTTC | CSGGTSAGETQYF
TRBJ2-1 | - | - | TRBV11-1 | TGTGCCAGCAGCTGGACCCCGAGCTCCTACAATGAGCAGTTCTTC | CASSWTPSSYNEQFF
TRBJ1-2 | few | - | TRBV2 | TGTGCCAGCACCGACCGATCTTATGGCTACACCTTC | CASTDRSYGYTF
TRBJ2-3 | - | - | TRBV24-1 | TGTGCCACCAGTGACCCGTCGACTAGCACAGATACGCAGTATTTT | CATSDPSTSTDTQYF
TRBJ2-7 | - | - | TRBV20-1 | TGCAGTGCTGAAACAGGGACCCCCTCCTACGAGCAGTACTTC | CSAETGTPSYEQYF
TRBJ1-2 | - | TRBD1 | TRBV7-3 | TGTGCCAGCAGCCCACAGGGGACAGAAGCTAACTATGGCTACACCTTC | CASSPQGTEANYGYTF
TRBJ2-5 | - | - | TRBV29-1 | TGCAGCGTCCTGACCAACCTAGGGGGGGGACGGGAGACCCAGTACTTC | CSVLTNLGGGRETQYF
TRBJ2-1 | - | - | TRBV7-2 | TGTGCCAGCAGCTACCCGGGACTCCCATCAGGCTCCTACAATGAGCAGTTCTTC | CASSYPGLPSGSYNEQFF
TRBJ2-1 | - | - | TRBV6-4 | TGTGCCAGTAGACCTACCGTGAGCAGTGAGCAGTTCTTC | CASRPTVSSEQFF
TRBJ2-1 | - | - | TRBV7-9 | TGTGCCAGCAGCTTAGCTTTAACAGGGCGCAATGAGCAGTTCTTC | CASSLALTGRNEQFF
TRBJ2-5 | - | - | TRBV6-5 | TGTGCCAGCAGTGAGGCTCAAACCCAGTACTTC | CASSEAQTQYF